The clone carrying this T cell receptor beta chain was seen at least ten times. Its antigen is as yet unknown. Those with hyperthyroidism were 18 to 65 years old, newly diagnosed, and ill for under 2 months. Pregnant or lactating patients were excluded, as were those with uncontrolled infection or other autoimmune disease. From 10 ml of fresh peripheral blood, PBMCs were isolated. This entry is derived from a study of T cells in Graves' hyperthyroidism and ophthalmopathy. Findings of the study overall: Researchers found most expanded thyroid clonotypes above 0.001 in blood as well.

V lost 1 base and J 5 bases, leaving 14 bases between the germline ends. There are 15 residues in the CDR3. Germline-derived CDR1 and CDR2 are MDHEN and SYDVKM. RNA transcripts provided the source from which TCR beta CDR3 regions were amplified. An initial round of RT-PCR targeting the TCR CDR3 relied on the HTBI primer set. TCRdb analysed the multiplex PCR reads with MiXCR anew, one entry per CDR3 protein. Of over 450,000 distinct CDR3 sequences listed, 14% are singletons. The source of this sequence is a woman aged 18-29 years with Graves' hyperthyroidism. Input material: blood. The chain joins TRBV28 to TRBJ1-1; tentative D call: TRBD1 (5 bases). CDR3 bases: TGTGCCAGCAGTTTATCTACCGGGGCCCAGACTGAAGCTTTCTTT. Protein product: CASSLSTGAQTEAFF.